The next 26 T cell receptor beta chains were all read from a single sample in a study of Ad26.COV2.S vaccination and SARS-CoV-2 variants. This table comes from immunoSEQ multiplex PCR, and its TCRdb copy is limited to in-frame clones, with some not included. The table shows roughly 420,000 clones, with 85% to 90% occurring only once. Treatment reported: around 19 received Ad26.COV2.S at low or high dose, single or two shots; several received placebo; per-sample allocation not given. Repertoires come from day 63 after the first vaccine or placebo injection. The sequencing here drew on peripheral blood, taken in a trial of Ad26.COV2.S vaccine versus placebo. The source of these receptors is a person aged 18-65 years who received the Ad26.COV2.S COVID-19 vaccine or a placebo.

This rearrangement joins TRBV9 to TRBJ2-4; TRBD1 aligns across 8 bases. This CDR3 comprises 19 residues. Germline CDR1 reads SGDLS; CDR2 reads YYNGEE. The trim removed 3 bases at V and 1 base at J, leaving 15 bases unmatched. CDR3 region: CASSAYTGTGGSAKNIQYF. The CDR3 coding sequence is TGTGCCAGCAGCGCCTACACCGGGACAGGTGGGTCGGCCAAAAACATTCAGTACTTC.

V and J are TRBV27 and TRBJ2-5; D unresolved. This CDR3 comprises 13 residues. With 6 bases removed from V and 0 bases from J, the gap between germline ends came to 8 bases. The germline CDR1 and CDR2 sequences are MNHEY and SMNVEV (reference sequence). For the CDR3, the DNA is TGTGCCAGCAGGGCGGTATACCAAGAGACCCAGTACTTC. Protein sequence: CASRAVYQETQYF.

The chain combines TRBV2 with TRBJ2-5; D gene uncertain. The CDR3 is made up of 11 amino acids. The germline V gene encodes CDR1 SNHLY and CDR2 FYNNEI. Deletions cut 6 bases from V and 1 base from J, with 3 bases between. The CDR3 DNA follows: TGTGCCAGCAGACCCCAAGAGACCCAGTACTTC. Its protein is CASRPQETQYF.

V is TRBV4-3 and J is TRBJ2-3; D call uncertain. Looked up from germline, CDR1 is LGHNA and CDR2 is YSLEER. The CDR3 consists of 13 residues. Trimming shortened V by 4 bases and J by 4 bases, and 9 bases separated the two germline ends. Here the CDR3 reads CASSRVFPDTQYF. The CDR3 coding sequence is TGCGCCAGCAGCCGGGTCTTCCCAGATACGCAGTATTTT.

J is TRBJ1-1 and V is TRBV7-2, with no clear D. The CDR3 covers 14 residues. Germline V gene lookup returns CDR1 SGHTA and CDR2 FQGNSA. V was cut by 7 bases and J by 4 bases, with 16 bases left in between. The CDR3 sequence is CASNRATLRTEAFF. The CDR3 nucleotides read TGTGCCAGCAACCGGGCCACCTTGCGCACTGAAGCTTTCTTT.

The chain couples TRBV7-2 to TRBJ2-1; 12 bases align to TRBD2. Unmatched junction bases numbered 11, after V lost 4 bases and J lost 1 base. Germline loops: CDR1 SGHTA, CDR2 FQGNSA. The CDR3 contains 19 residues. CDR3 sequence (DNA): TGTGCCAGCAGCTCCCGAGGACTAGCGGGAACGGTATCCTACAATGAGCAGTTCTTC. Translation gives CASSSRGLAGTVSYNEQFF.

Regarding this clone: Other DNA sequences in the sample encode the same CDR3. The chain recombines TRBV12-3 or TRBV12-4 with TRBJ2-1, with D hard to call. The CDR3 covers 11 residues. Trimming took off 4 bases at V and 4 bases at J, with 2 bases between the two ends. The CDR3 nucleotides are TGTGCCAGCAGTTCTTACAATGAGCAGTTCTTC. This sequence encodes CASSSYNEQFF.

This clone was detected only a few times. The identical CDR3 is also encoded by other nucleotide sequences in the sample. V and J are TRBV4-1 and TRBJ2-1; unclear D gene. The germline V and J ends were trimmed by 0 bases and 4 bases, with 7 bases remaining between them. There are 14 residues in the CDR3. CDR1 and CDR2 from the germline V gene are MGHRA and YSYEKL. CDR3 DNA: TGCGCCAGCAGCCAAGAAAGTCGATACAATGAGCAGTTCTTC. It is translated as CASSQESRYNEQFF.

The CDR3 spells CASSQQGASMGGNTIYF. CDR3 coding DNA: TGCGCCAGCAGCCAACAGGGGGCGAGTATGGGAGGAAACACCATATATTTT. The chain links TRBV4-3 to TRBJ1-3; TRBD1 agrees at 8 bases. Trimming at V came to 2 bases and at J to 4 bases, leaving 10 bases not matched to a gene. Germline lookup yields CDR1 LGHNA and CDR2 YSLEER. The CDR3 totals 17 residues.

The chain employs TRBV4-1 and TRBJ2-5; D ambiguous. Trimming cost V 0 bases and J 5 bases, with 16 bases left between them. This CDR3 is 16 amino acids long. The germline gives CDR1 MGHRA, CDR2 YSYEKL. CDR3 coding DNA: TGCGCCAGCAGCCAAGATCGGTTATTTCAAGGGGAGACCCAGTACTTC. Translating gives CASSQDRLFQGETQYF.

The chain links TRBV30 to TRBJ1-6, with 7 bases matching TRBD1. This CDR3 has 14 amino acids. V was pared by 0 bases and J by 7 bases, with 3 bases of the junction left unmatched. The germline CDR1 and CDR2 sequences are GTSNPN and SVGIG (reference sequence). The CDR3 DNA follows: TGTGCCTGGAGTGTACAGGGGTGGAATTCACCCCTCCACTTT. It translates to CAWSVQGWNSPLHF.

This chain joins TRBV3-1 (or the pseudogene TRBV3-2) and TRBJ2-1, with D tentatively TRBD2 (6 bases). V was shortened by 1 base and J by 15 bases, with 13 bases between the two germline ends. Germline CDR1 is LGHDT and CDR2 is YNNKEL (reference sequence). The CDR3 extends over 12 amino acids. CDR3 region: CASSQGEDVRFF. Written as DNA, the CDR3 is TGTGCCAGCAGCCAAGGGGAGGATGTCCGGTTCTTC.

This clone was seen a handful of times. The chain combines TRBV11-2 with TRBJ2-7; perhaps TRBD2 as D (5 bases). CDR1 and CDR2 from the germline V gene are SGHAT and FQNNGV. Trimming pared 7 bases from V and 3 bases from J, leaving 22 bases between. This CDR3 has 16 amino acids. The CDR3 nucleotides are TGTGCCAGCACGGTGACTGGTGCGGGTTCAGGCTACGAGCAGTACTTC. The encoded protein is CASTVTGAGSGYEQYF.

Comments on this clone: The identical CDR3 is also encoded by other nucleotide sequences in the sample. The chain links TRBV18 to TRBJ2-1; D is undetermined. The CDR3 has 14 residues. The germline V gene has CDR1 KGHSH and CDR2 LQKENI. V lost 1 base and J 0 bases, leaving 4 bases between the germline ends. This CDR3 is CASSPLSSYNEQFF. Written as DNA, the CDR3 is TGTGCCAGCTCACCACTGAGCTCCTACAATGAGCAGTTCTTC.

The chain links TRBV21-1 to TRBJ2-3; the table's TRBD2 call for D was not verified on the DNA. TRBV21-1 is marked as a pseudogene. The CDR3 consists of 16 residues. In nucleotides, the CDR3 is TGTGCCAGCAGCGAAATTCGGGACTGGCGCACAGATACGCAGTATTTT. Translated, it gives CASSEIRDWRTDTQYF.

The chain has TRBV7-2 and TRBJ2-6, with D perhaps matching TRBD2 (7 bases). V was clipped by 2 bases and J by 2 bases, with 10 bases between them. The CDR3 spans 16 residues. Germline loops: CDR1 SGHTA, CDR2 FQGNSA. The CDR3 coding sequence is TGTGCCAGCAGCTTAACGGGGGGCGCTGGGGCCAACGTCCTGACTTTC. Its protein product is CASSLTGGAGANVLTF.

The CDR3 sequence is CASSITGSGNTIYF. Here the CDR3 DNA reads TGCGCCAGCAGCATTACAGGGTCCGGAAACACCATATATTTT. The V call is TRBV5-1, the J call TRBJ1-3; TRBD1 is a possible D gene (6 bases). CDR1 SGHRS and CDR2 YFSETQ come from the germline V gene. The CDR3 is 14 amino acids. V lost 4 bases and J 4 bases, leaving 12 bases between the germline ends.

V and J are TRBV6-5 and TRBJ1-4; TRBD1 aligns across 7 bases. Looked up from germline, CDR1 is MNHEY and CDR2 is SVGAGI. V dropped 3 bases and J dropped 7; count of bases not matched to a gene: 8. The CDR3 is made up of 15 amino acids. The CDR3, as DNA: TGTGCCAGCAGTTATGCCGACAGGGCGGGTGAAAAACTGTTTTTT. It codes for CASSYADRAGEKLFF.

The V gene is TRBV18, the J gene TRBJ1-1; D is possibly TRBD1 (6 bases). The CDR3 is 14 amino acids. Germline loops: CDR1 KGHSH, CDR2 LQKENI. Trimming took 4 bases from V and 4 from J, leaving 13 bases between them. The chain's CDR3 is CASSLGHQSTEAFF. CDR3 coding DNA: TGTGCCAGCTCACTGGGACACCAGAGCACTGAAGCTTTCTTT.

The CDR3 DNA sequence: TGTGCCAGTAGTTTGGGCGCCAGAAGAACAACTAATGAAAAACTGTTTTTT. Translated, it gives CASSLGARRTTNEKLFF. V gene TRBV19 combines with J gene TRBJ1-4; no reliable D call. The CDR3 covers 17 residues. V was trimmed by 5 bases and J by 0 bases, leaving 16 bases between them. Germline V gene lookup returns CDR1 LNHDA and CDR2 SQIVND (reference sequence).

This clone occurred once. This chain joins TRBV25-1 and TRBJ1-2; unclear D gene. CDR3 length: 13 residues. Trimming took off 2 bases at V and 4 bases at J, with 8 bases between the two ends. CDR1 is MGHDK and CDR2 is SYGVNS in the germline V gene. CDR3 nucleotide sequence: TGTGCCAGCAGTGAACAAGAGGGCTATGGCTACACCTTC. This translates into CASSEQEGYGYTF.

The chain has TRBV6-1 and TRBJ2-7, with D perhaps matching TRBD1 (5 bases). The CDR3 length is 17 residues. Germline-derived CDR1 and CDR2 are MNHNS and SASEGT. Trimming stripped 2 bases from V and 6 bases from J, with 23 bases between. Here the CDR3 DNA reads TGTGCCAGCAGTGAACGAGGCGCGGCAGGGAAACGGAGCGAGCAGTACGTC. It is translated as CASSERGAAGKRSEQYV.

V and J are TRBV3-1 (or the pseudogene TRBV3-2) and TRBJ1-2, with 7 bases matching TRBD1. V shed 2 bases, J shed 4 bases, and the junction held 10 bases outside the gene matches. Per germline, CDR1 LGHDT and CDR2 YNNKEL (reference sequence). The CDR3 consists of 16 residues. The CDR3 reads CASSQPGQVGGYGYTF. The DNA of the CDR3 is TGTGCCAGCAGCCAACCAGGACAGGTGGGGGGCTATGGCTACACCTTC.

In its sample, this clone was seen once. The sample contains more than one DNA sequence encoding this CDR3. This rearrangement joins TRBV7-8 to TRBJ1-1; 9 bases line up with TRBD1. CDR1 and CDR2 (germline): SGHVS, FQNEAQ. The V segment lost 4 bases and the J segment 1 base; nucleotides outside the gene matches: 1. The CDR3 sequence is 14 residues long. As DNA, the CDR3 is TGTGCCAGCAGCTCGGGACAGGGGAACACTGAAGCTTTCTTT. Amino acids: CASSSGQGNTEAFF.

The genes are TRBV7-9 and TRBJ1-4, with D possibly matching TRBD1 (6 bases). CDR3 size: 15 residues. The V gene lost 4 bases and the J gene lost 6 bases, with 15 bases spanning the gap. In germline, CDR1 is SEHNR, CDR2 FQNEAQ (reference sequence). CDR3 bases: TGTGCCAGCAGCTCCTCTGGAGGGGGGGATGAAAAACTGTTTTTT. Protein: CASSSSGGGDEKLFF.

J is TRBJ2-1 and V is TRBV2; D uncertain. The CDR3 spans 10 residues. With 7 bases removed from V and 9 bases from J, the gap between germline ends came to 7 bases. CDR1 SNHLY and CDR2 FYNNEI come from the germline V gene. The chain's CDR3 is CASKETEQFF. Here the CDR3 DNA reads TGTGCCAGCAAGGAAACTGAGCAGTTCTTC.